Listed below are T cell receptor beta chains from one sample, sequenced in a study of T cells in localized non-small cell lung cancer. Sequencing was performed with immunoSEQ multiplex PCR; in TCRdb, only in-frame clones are kept and a portion is missing. This repertoire shows about 2,400 clones, less than 35% found once; its top ten account for 20% to 30%. The specimen was normal lung tissue next to the tumor, collected before any cancer treatment. These receptors were collected from a man aged 35 to 69 with stage I lung adenocarcinoma. CDR3s include the opening cysteine and the closing phenylalanine or tryptophan. D genes are given only for firm matches. Rows may omit the clone size; those that give it use once, few, many or a size class.

j_call	d_call	clone_size	v_call	cdr3_nt	cdr3_aa
TRBJ1-3	.	.	TRBV11-3	TGTGCCAGCAGCCCCCCAGGGAAGTCTGGAAACACCATATATTTT	CASSPPGKSGNTIYF
TRBJ2-5	.	medium-sized	TRBV6-8	TGTGCCATCAGCCAGGGGATGGTAGAGACCCAGTACTTC	CAISQGMVETQYF
TRBJ1-4	.	few	TRBV11-3	TGTGCCAGCAGCACAGGACAGCCAACTAATGAAAAACTGTTTTTT	CASSTGQPTNEKLFF
TRBJ2-1	TRBD2	.	TRBV5-1	TGCGCCAGCAGCTACGGGACTAGCGGGGGGGCCAACAATGAGCAGTTCTTC	CASSYGTSGGANNEQFF
TRBJ2-1	.	once	TRBV9	TGTGCCAGCAGCCCTGAGGGGTCTACCTACAATGAGCAGTTCTTC	CASSPEGSTYNEQFF
TRBJ2-7	.	.	TRBV29-1	TGCAGCGCGTGTCCTTTCGACGGGGCCAACGAGCAGTACTTC	CSACPFDGANEQYF
TRBJ1-5	.	.	TRBV11-3	TGTGCCAGCAGCCAATGGGGGGCACCAACGAATCAGCCCCAGCATTTT	CASSQWGAPTNQPQHF
TRBJ2-7	.	.	TRBV11-3	TGTGCCAGCAGCCCCCCAAATACGAAGTCCAACGAGCAGTACTTC	CASSPPNTKSNEQYF
TRBJ2-5	.	.	TRBV6-8	TGTGCCAGCTCCAACACCGGACAGCGGGGTGGCGAGACCCAGTACTTC	CASSNTGQRGGETQYF
TRBJ1-1	.	.	TRBV12-5	TGTGCTAGTGCCCTGGGGCTCCCAGCTTTCTTT	CASALGLPAFF
TRBJ1-1	TRBD1	medium-sized	TRBV11-3	TGTGCCAGCAGCTTAGTGGACAGGGAGAACACTGAAGCTTTCTTT	CASSLVDRENTEAFF
TRBJ2-3	.	.	TRBV6-8	TGTGCCAGCAGTGTGGGGCGGAGAGATACGCAGTATTTT	CASSVGRRDTQYF
TRBJ1-5	TRBD1	.	TRBV19	TGTGCCAGTATTGGGGGACAGGGTGGCAATCAGCCCCAGCATTTT	CASIGGQGGNQPQHF
TRBJ1-1	.	once	TRBV30	TGTGCCTGGAGTGTACGAAGCAGCACTGAAGCTTTCTTT	CAWSVRSSTEAFF
TRBJ2-3	TRBD1	large	TRBV11-3	TGTGCCAGCAGCTCTACGGGGACAGGCACAGATACGCAGTATTTT	CASSSTGTGTDTQYF
TRBJ2-7	.	.	TRBV19	TGTGCCAGTAAAGAGGCCTACGAGCAGTACTTC	CASKEAYEQYF
TRBJ1-2	.	medium-sized	TRBV10-3	TGTGCCATCAGTGAGTTCAGGGACTCTGGCTACACCTTC	CAISEFRDSGYTF
TRBJ2-5	TRBD2	few	TRBV13	TGTGCCAGCAGCTTCAGGACTAGCGGGGACCAAGAGACCCAGTACTTC	CASSFRTSGDQETQYF
TRBJ1-2	.	.	TRBV9	TGTGCCAGCAGCCCCGAAGGGGGGGCGCGGGGTGGCTACACCTTC	CASSPEGGARGGYTF
TRBJ1-5	.	.	TRBV6-8	TGTGCCAGCAGTTACCGACAGAGTAATCAGCCCCAGCATTTT	CASSYRQSNQPQHF
TRBJ1-2	.	.	TRBV28	TGTGCCAGCAGTTTAGAGCAGTTCTATGGCTACACCTTC	CASSLEQFYGYTF
TRBJ1-1	.	.	TRBV10-2	TGCGCCAGCAGTGATACAGGGACCACTGAAGCTTTCTTT	CASSDTGTTEAFF
TRBJ2-3	.	.	TRBV28	TGTGCCAGCATGGGTCAGGTGCATATAGATACGCAGTATTTT	CASMGQVHIDTQYF
TRBJ1-5	.	.	TRBV19	TGTGCCAGTAGCTTAGTCGGGGATAGCAATCAGCCCCAGCATTTT	CASSLVGDSNQPQHF
TRBJ2-5	.	few	TRBV7-2	TGTGCCAGCAGCTATGAAGGGTACGAGACCCAGTACTTC	CASSYEGYETQYF
TRBJ2-5	.	.	TRBV6-7	TGTGCCAGCAGTCGCCCTGGGCGGCAAGAGACCCAGTACTTC	CASSRPGRQETQYF
TRBJ1-5	.	.	TRBV11-3	TGTGCCAGCAGCGCCCTGCTTGGTGGACATCAGCCCCAGCATTTT	CASSALLGGHQPQHF
TRBJ2-7	TRBD1	few	TRBV19	TGTGCCAGTAGTATTTCGGGACAGGGGGCCCGGGAGCAGTACTTC	CASSISGQGAREQYF
TRBJ1-1	TRBD1	hyperexpanded	TRBV11-3	TGTGCCAGCAGCTTAGTTCTCGGACAGGGAGGAGTGGCTTTCTTT	CASSLVLGQGGVAFF
TRBJ2-7	.	few	TRBV9	TGTGCCAGCAGCTTGGGGACTTTCTCCTACGAGCAGTACTTC	CASSLGTFSYEQYF
TRBJ2-1	.	large	TRBV11-3	TGTGCCAGCAGCCTCAGTTTGAGCTCCTACAATGAGCAGTTCTTC	CASSLSLSSYNEQFF
TRBJ2-6	TRBD2	.	TRBV29-1	TGCAGCGTTGCGTCAGCGGGAGTGGCCAACGTCCTGACTTTC	CSVASAGVANVLTF
TRBJ1-1	.	.	TRBV29-1	TGCAGCGTTGAAGGTTCCGGCAGGAGGATTACTGAAGCTTTCTTT	CSVEGSGRRITEAFF
TRBJ2-7	.	.	TRBV19	TGTGCCAGCGCCTGGACACGGGGCGACGAGCAGTACTTC	CASAWTRGDEQYF
TRBJ2-1	.	.	TRBV5-1	TGCGCCAGCAGGTCCGGGGGCGCCTACAATGAGCAGTTCTTC	CASRSGGAYNEQFF
TRBJ2-2	.	.	TRBV11-3	TGTGCCAGCAGCTTAGTGAGGGGGAGCACCGGGGAGCTGTTTTTT	CASSLVRGSTGELFF
TRBJ2-1	TRBD1	.	TRBV18	TGTGCCAGCTCACCGGACAGGGTAGGTGAGCAGTTCTTC	CASSPDRVGEQFF
TRBJ1-2	.	.	TRBV10-2	TGCGCCAGCAGTGAGCAACAGGATTATGGCTACACCTTC	CASSEQQDYGYTF
TRBJ2-2	.	.	TRBV18	TGTGCCAGCTCCGGACAGAGGGTCCGGGAGCTGTTTTTT	CASSGQRVRELFF
TRBJ2-5	TRBD2	few	TRBV9	TGTGCCAGCAGCGGAGAAGCGGGGTGGGAGACCCAGTACTTC	CASSGEAGWETQYF
TRBJ1-5	.	.	TRBV11-3	TGTGCCAGCAGCTTACGGCTACAGGTCATCAATCAGCCCCAGCATTTT	CASSLRLQVINQPQHF
TRBJ2-1	TRBD2	few	TRBV6-8	TGTGCCAGCAGTAAGGCGGGGGGGCCCCTCAATGAGCAGTTCTTC	CASSKAGGPLNEQFF
TRBJ1-1	TRBD1	few	TRBV19	TGTGCCAGTTCCCAGGACAGGGGGCGGAATGAAGCTTTCTTT	CASSQDRGRNEAFF